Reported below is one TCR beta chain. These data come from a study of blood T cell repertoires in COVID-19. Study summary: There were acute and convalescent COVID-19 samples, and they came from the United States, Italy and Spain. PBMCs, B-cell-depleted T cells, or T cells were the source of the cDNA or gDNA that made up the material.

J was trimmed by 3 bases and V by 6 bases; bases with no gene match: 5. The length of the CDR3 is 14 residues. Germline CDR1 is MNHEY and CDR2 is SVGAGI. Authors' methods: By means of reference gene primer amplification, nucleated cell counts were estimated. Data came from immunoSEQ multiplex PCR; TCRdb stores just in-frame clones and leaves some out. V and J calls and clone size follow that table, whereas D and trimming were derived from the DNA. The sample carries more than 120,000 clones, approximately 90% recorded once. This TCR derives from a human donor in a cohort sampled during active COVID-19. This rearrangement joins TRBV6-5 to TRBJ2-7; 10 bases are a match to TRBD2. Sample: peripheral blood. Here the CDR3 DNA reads TGTGCCAGCAGGACCGGGACTAGCGTCTACGAGCAGTACTTC. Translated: CASRTGTSVYEQYF.